The 28 T cell receptor beta chains in this list originate from one sample, sequenced in a study of tumor-infiltrating lymphocytes in primary liver carcinoma. With about 470 ng total RNA as template and a constant-region primer, TCR beta cDNA was made. Modified slightly, ARM-PCR produced TCR beta libraries over three nested multiplex PCR rounds. The study ran its first two PCR rounds for around 10 cycles each, using TRBV1-TRBV30 forward primers and a C-beta reverse primer. MiXCR, run by TCRdb on the multiplex PCR reads, gives a single entry per CDR3 protein. The table shows about 41,000 distinct CDR3 sequences, with about three quarters occurring only once. For each extraction, RNA and DNA were obtained together from 20-30 mg of unsorted bulk tissue. The specimen was liver tumor tissue from sampling region 2. Subset given: tumor region T2, inferior pole. The receptors were sampled from a man aged 35 to 55 with primary liver carcinoma and hepatitis B virus infection.

The table lists this clonotype with many counts. CDR3 amino acids: CASSPGAGEQYF. The CDR3 nucleotides read TGTGCCAGCAGCCCCGGAGCGGGCGAGCAGTACTTC. V gene TRBV6-6 combines with J gene TRBJ2-7; a weak D match, TRBD2 (6 bases). Germline V gene data show CDR1 as MNHNY and CDR2 as SVGAGI (reference sequence). This CDR3 comprises 12 residues. Trimming removed 6 bases from V and 6 bases from J, with 12 bases in between.

The V and J genes are TRBV29-1 and TRBJ1-2, with D hard to call. The CDR3 spans 14 residues. Germline loops: CDR1 SQVTM, CDR2 ANQGSEA. The germline V and J ends were trimmed by 6 bases and 4 bases, with 18 bases remaining between them. DNA of the CDR3: TGCAGCGTCAAGTTTGGGCGATCGATCTATGGCTACACCTTC. Translation: CSVKFGRSIYGYTF. The full variable domain, completed using reference TRBV29-1 and TRBJ1-2, is SAVISQKPSRDICQRGTSLTIQCQVDSQVTMMFWYRQQPGQSLTLIATANQGSEATYESGFVIDKFPISRPNLTFSTLTVSNMSPEDSSIYLCSVKFGRSIYGYTFGSGTRLTVV.

Note on this clonotype: One end of the junction does not line up with germline, which may come from a read error. The DNA of the CDR3 is TGTGCCAGTTCACAACTAGCGGGAGACGAGCAGTACTTC. This gives the protein CASSQLAGDEQYF. This rearrangement joins TRBV18 to TRBJ2-7; 11 nucleotides agree with TRBD2. CDR1 is KGHSH, CDR2 LQKENI, per germline. The CDR3 is 13 amino acids.

A note on this clonotype: One end of the junction varies from germline; a read error may be responsible. The CDR3 nucleotides are TGTGCCAACAGTTACGACGGGATAGGGAGCATCGGCTACACCTTC. As protein: CANSYDGIGSIGYTF. This sequence joins TRBV6-5 and TRBJ1-2; D ambiguous. Germline-derived CDR1 and CDR2 are MNHEY and SVGAGI. The CDR3 sequence is 15 residues long.

To note about this clonotype: This may be a read error, as it is one base from a much larger clone. This chain joins TRBV5-4 and TRBJ2-3; weak D call: TRBD1 (6 bases). This CDR3 spans 14 amino acids. V lost 2 bases and J lost 5, with 12 bases in between. Germline CDR1 and CDR2: SGHNT and YYREEE (reference sequence). The CDR3 DNA sequence: TGTGCCAGCAGCTTCCCTGGGACAATAGATACGCAGTATTTT. Translation gives CASSFPGTIDTQYF.

A note on this clonotype: Because it lacks the conserved phenylalanine or tryptophan at the end, this CDR3 is likely a read error. This chain links TRBV11-3 with TRBJ1-2, with TRBD1 as a possible D gene (5 bases). CDR1 SGHNT and CDR2 YENEEA come from the germline V gene. CDR3 size: 15 residues. CDR3 coding DNA: TGTGCCAGCAGTTCCACCCGGGGGAGACACTATGGTTACACCTCC. It is translated as CASSSTRGRHYGYTS.

As for this clonotype: The junction departs from the called germline gene at one end, perhaps through a read error. This chain connects TRBV12-3 or TRBV12-4 to TRBJ1-1, with unresolved D. This CDR3 comprises 15 residues. In DNA, the CDR3 is TGTGCCAGCAGTTTAGTCTCAGACCAAGGAACTGAATCTTTCTTT. It translates to CASSLVSDQGTESFF.

This clonotype has a handful of counts. This clone may be a read error of a much larger clone one base away. The chain employs TRBV5-1 and TRBJ2-7; perhaps D is TRBD1 or TRBD2 (6 bases each). CDR3 length equals 15 residues. The germline V and J ends were trimmed by 1 base and 5 bases, with 16 bases remaining between them. Germline CDR1 and CDR2: SGHRS and YFSETQ. CDR3 loop: CASSLITGRRDEQYF. As DNA, the CDR3 is TGCGCCAGCAGCTTGATTACAGGGAGGAGAGACGAGCAGTACTTC.

This clonotype was picked up one time. One end of the junction fails to match germline, which may point to a read error. The rearrangement joins TRBV11-1 to TRBJ2-3; D may be TRBD1 (6 bases). The CDR3 consists of 15 residues. Germline V gives CDR1 SGHAT, CDR2 FQDESV (reference sequence). CDR3 residues: CTSSQPGQLTNTQYF. The CDR3 DNA follows: TGTACCAGCAGCCAGCCTGGACAGCTTACAAATACGCAGTATTTT.

V gene TRBV6-5 combines with J gene TRBJ2-3, with D perhaps TRBD2 (7 bases). From germline, CDR1 is MNHEY and CDR2 SVGAGI. Trimming pared 9 bases from V and 6 bases from J, leaving 22 bases between. There are 15 residues in the CDR3. CDR3 sequence (DNA): TGTGCCAGTAACCCAGGACTAGGGGGAACGGATACGCAGTATTTT. This translates into CASNPGLGGTDTQYF.

This clonotype came up many times. The CDR3 is CATSQDAYDEKLFF. The CDR3 nucleotides read TGTGCCACCAGTCAGGACGCCTATGATGAAAAACTGTTTTTT. The V gene is TRBV24-1, the J gene TRBJ1-4; D call uncertain. Deletions cut 6 bases from V and 6 bases from J, with 13 bases between. CDR1 KGHDR and CDR2 SFDVKD come from the germline V gene. CDR3 length: 14 amino acids.

Regarding this clonotype: A single base separates this from a much larger clone, so it may be a read error. The V call is TRBV5-1, the J call TRBJ1-3, with no clear D. Germline V gives CDR1 SGHRS, CDR2 YFSETQ. The CDR3 extends over 13 amino acids. CDR3 DNA: TGCGCCAGCAGCTTTGGATCTGGAAACGCCATATATTTT. Its protein product is CASSFGSGNAIYF.

The gene calls are TRBV30 and TRBJ2-1, with D perhaps assigned TRBD1 or TRBD2 (6 bases each). This CDR3 region has 10 residues. Trimming took 8 bases from V and 15 from J, leaving 17 bases between them. Germline lookup yields CDR1 GTSNPN and CDR2 SVGIG (reference sequence). DNA for the CDR3: TGTGCCGGGGGGACAAATGAGTGGTTCTTC. It specifies CAGGTNEWFF.

This clonotype was picked up many times. This chain uses TRBV5-1 with TRBJ1-3, with D unclear. The CDR3 has 14 amino acids. Germline-derived CDR1 and CDR2 are SGHRS and YFSETQ. V was clipped by 0 bases and J by 3 bases, with 7 bases between them. CDR3 residues: CASSLGGSGNTIYF. The DNA for the CDR3 is TGCGCCAGCAGCTTGGGAGGAAGTGGAAACACCATATATTTT.

As concerns this clonotype: At one end the junction does not follow the germline gene, possibly because of a read error. V is TRBV28 and J is TRBJ2-5, with D perhaps TRBD1 (6 bases). Germline assignment: CDR1 MDHEN and CDR2 SYDVKM. The CDR3 runs 13 residues. CDR3 DNA: TGTACCAGCAGAAAACAGGGTCCAGAGGCCCAGTACTTC. Amino acid sequence: CTSRKQGPEAQYF. The variable domain in full, completed from reference TRBV28 and TRBJ2-5, reads DVKVTQSSRYLVKRTGEKVFLECVQDMDHENMFWYRQDPGLGLRLIYFSYDVKMKEKGDIPEGYSVSREKKERFSLILESASTNQTSMYLCTSRKQGPEAQYFGPGTRLLVL.

V is TRBV6-1 and J is TRBJ2-3; D is uncertain. Germline CDR1 and CDR2: MNHNS and SASEGT. Trimming stripped 10 bases from V and 3 bases from J, with 11 bases between. The CDR3 contains 12 residues. CDR3 amino acids: CAITPSTDTQYF. The DNA of the CDR3 is TGTGCCATCACGCCCAGTACAGATACGCAGTATTTT.

Comments on this clonotype: Compared with germline, one end of the junction differs, possibly owing to a read error. The rearrangement uses TRBV29-1 and TRBJ2-1, with TRBD2 identical over 11 bases. This CDR3 contains 13 residues. From germline, CDR1 is SQVTM and CDR2 ANQGSEA. CDR3 sequence (DNA): TGCAGCGGGGGGACTAGCGGATTCAATGAGCACTTCTTT. It encodes CSGGTSGFNEHFF.

On this clonotype: The junction does not match germline at one end; this may be a read error. This chain joins TRBV29-1 and TRBJ2-1; 13 nucleotides line up with TRBD2. Germline loops: CDR1 SQVTM, CDR2 ANQGSEA. The CDR3 is 15 residues long. DNA of the CDR3: TGTAGCGTTGGACTAGCGGGAGAGTTCTACAATGAGCAATTCTTC. Amino acids: CSVGLAGEFYNEQFF.

This clonotype was detected ten times or more. V is TRBV7-3 and J is TRBJ2-2; 7 nucleotides agree with TRBD1. From germline, CDR1 is SGHTA and CDR2 FQGTGA. The junction had 16 bases not matched to a gene; V was cut back by 5 bases and J by 4 bases. The CDR3 has 18 residues. The CDR3 DNA reads TGTGCCAGCAGCCACAAGGGGGCCACGCTCAGCGGCACCGGGGAGCTGTTTTTT. This encodes CASSHKGATLSGTGELFF.

This clonotype is a singleton in its sample. The conserved phenylalanine or tryptophan is not found at the CDR3 terminus, so this likely reflects a read error. The chain has TRBV11-1 and TRBJ2-1; 11 bases line up with TRBD2. This CDR3 is built from 18 residues. Germline CDR1 SGHAT, CDR2 FQDESV (reference sequence). The CDR3 DNA is TGTGTCAGTAGCTTAAGATTCCTAGCGGGAGGATCCTACAATGAGCAGTTCTAC. It specifies CVSSLRFLAGGSYNEQFY.

This clonotype was seen at least ten times. This chain uses TRBV28 with TRBJ1-1; D not resolved. From germline, CDR1 is MDHEN and CDR2 SYDVKM. V lost 7 bases and J lost 3, with 9 bases in between. This CDR3 region has 12 residues. CDR3 amino acids: CASNYGYTEAFF. CDR3 bases: TGTGCCAGCAATTACGGATACACTGAAGCTTTCTTT.

Note on this clonotype: An end of the junction differs from the germline gene, which may be a read error. The chain links TRBV6-5 to TRBJ2-1, with D maybe TRBD2 (6 bases). This CDR3 has 17 amino acids. The germline V gene has CDR1 MNHEY and CDR2 SVGAGI. The CDR3 DNA reads TGTGCCAGCAGTTACTCTCTAACGGGAGAGCGCTACAATGAGCAGCTCTTC. As protein: CASSYSLTGERYNEQLF.

Remarks on this clonotype: Since no conserved phenylalanine or tryptophan closes the CDR3, a read error is the likely cause. The chain uses TRBV12-3 or TRBV12-4 and TRBJ2-3; D call uncertain. The length of the CDR3 is 15 residues. The CDR3 protein is CTSSRDQSFTDTQYY. CDR3 sequence (DNA): TGTACCAGCAGCCGCGACCAGTCCTTCACAGATACGCAGTATTAT.

This clonotype is labeled large. The rearrangement joins TRBV11-1 to TRBJ2-1; perhaps D is TRBD1 or TRBD2 (5 bases each). CDR1 SGHAT and CDR2 FQDESV come from the germline V gene (reference sequence). The CDR3 is 15 residues long. Trimming pared 3 bases from V and 5 bases from J, leaving 14 bases between. The CDR3 is CASSFQGPLDNEQFF. The CDR3 DNA reads as TGTGCCAGCAGCTTCCAGGGACCGCTGGACAATGAGCAGTTCTTC.

This clonotype has only one observation. The junction departs from the called germline gene at one end, perhaps through a read error. The V call is TRBV28, the J call TRBJ1-4; D might be TRBD1 (5 bases). The CDR3 runs to 14 residues. The V gene's germline CDR1 is MDHEN and CDR2 SYDVKM. This CDR3 reads CASNRQTTNEELFF. CDR3 coding DNA: TGTGCCAGCAATCGACAGACAACTAATGAAGAACTGTTTTTT.

A remark on this clonotype: Being one base from a much bigger clone, this may be a read error. The rearrangement links TRBV19 to TRBJ2-2, with no clear D. V was shortened by 7 bases and J by 4 bases, with 10 bases between the two germline ends. The CDR3 consists of 13 residues. Germline lookup yields CDR1 LNHDA and CDR2 SQIVND (reference sequence). CDR3: CASNTRVTGELFF. The CDR3 coding sequence is TGTGCCAGTAATACAAGGGTCACCGGGGAGCTGTTTTTT.

This clonotype showed up just once. This CDR3 is missing its conserved last phenylalanine or tryptophan, likely due to a read error. V usage is TRBV12-3 or TRBV12-4 and J usage is TRBJ2-5, with 7 bases matching TRBD1. The CDR3 covers 15 residues. Written as DNA, the CDR3 is TGTGCCAGCTGTTTAGACCCCGGGACAGAAGAGACCCAGTACCTC. Translated: CASCLDPGTEETQYL.

A single count supports this clonotype. V gene TRBV11-3 combines with J gene TRBJ1-2; D not resolved. The CDR3 loop spans 15 amino acids. Germline values: CDR1 SGHNT, CDR2 YENEEA. The germline V and J ends were trimmed by 4 bases and 2 bases, with 14 bases remaining between them. DNA of the CDR3: TGTGCCAGCAGCTCCACCCTGGGGAGAAACTATGGCTACACCTTC. Amino acids: CASSSTLGRNYGYTF.